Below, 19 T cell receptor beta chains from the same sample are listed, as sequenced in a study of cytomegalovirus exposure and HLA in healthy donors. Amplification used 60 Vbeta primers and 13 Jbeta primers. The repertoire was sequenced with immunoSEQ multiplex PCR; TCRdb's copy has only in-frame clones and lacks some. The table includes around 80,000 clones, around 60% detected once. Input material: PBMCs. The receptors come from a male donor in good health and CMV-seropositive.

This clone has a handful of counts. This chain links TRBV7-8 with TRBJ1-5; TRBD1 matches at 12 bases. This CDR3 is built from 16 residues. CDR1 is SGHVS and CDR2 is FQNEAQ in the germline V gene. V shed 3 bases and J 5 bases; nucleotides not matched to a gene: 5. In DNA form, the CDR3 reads TGTGCCAGCAGCTTCGGGACAGGGGGCTGGGATCAGCCCCAGCATTTT. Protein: CASSFGTGGWDQPQHF.

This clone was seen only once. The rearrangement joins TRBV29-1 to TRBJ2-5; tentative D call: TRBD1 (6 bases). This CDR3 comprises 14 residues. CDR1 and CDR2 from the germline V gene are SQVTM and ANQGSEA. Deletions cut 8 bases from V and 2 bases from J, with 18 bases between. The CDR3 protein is CSTRGGAIQETQYF. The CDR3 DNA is TGCAGCACCAGGGGCGGAGCCATTCAAGAGACCCAGTACTTC.

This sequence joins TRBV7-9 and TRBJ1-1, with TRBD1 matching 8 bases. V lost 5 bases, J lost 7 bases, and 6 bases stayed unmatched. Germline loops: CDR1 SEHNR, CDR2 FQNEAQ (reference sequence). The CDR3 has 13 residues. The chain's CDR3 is CASSPGTGFEAFF. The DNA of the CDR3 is TGTGCCAGCAGCCCGGGGACAGGCTTTGAAGCTTTCTTT.

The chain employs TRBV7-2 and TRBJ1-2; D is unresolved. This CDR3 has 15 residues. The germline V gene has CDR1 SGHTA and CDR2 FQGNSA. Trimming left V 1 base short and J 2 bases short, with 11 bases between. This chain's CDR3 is CASSLVQLVNYGYTF. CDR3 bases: TGTGCCAGCAGCTTAGTTCAACTAGTAAACTATGGCTACACCTTC.

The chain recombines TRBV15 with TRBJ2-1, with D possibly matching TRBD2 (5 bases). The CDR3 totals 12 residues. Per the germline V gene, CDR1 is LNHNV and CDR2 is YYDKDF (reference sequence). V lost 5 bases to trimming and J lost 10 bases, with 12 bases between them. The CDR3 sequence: CATSFEGREQFF. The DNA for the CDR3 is TGTGCCACCAGCTTCGAAGGGAGAGAGCAGTTCTTC.

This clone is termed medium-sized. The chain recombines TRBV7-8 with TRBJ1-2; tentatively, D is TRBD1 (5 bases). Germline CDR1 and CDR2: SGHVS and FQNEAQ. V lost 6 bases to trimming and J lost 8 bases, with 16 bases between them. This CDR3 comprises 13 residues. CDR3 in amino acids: CASRSGGIGGYTF. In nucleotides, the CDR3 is TGTGCCAGCAGGTCCGGGGGAATAGGGGGCTACACCTTC.

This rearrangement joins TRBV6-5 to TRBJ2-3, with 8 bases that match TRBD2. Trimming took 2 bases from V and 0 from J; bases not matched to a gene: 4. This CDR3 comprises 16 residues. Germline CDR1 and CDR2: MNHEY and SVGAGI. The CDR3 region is CASSYRASGSTDTQYF. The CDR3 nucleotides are TGTGCCAGCAGTTACAGGGCTAGCGGGAGCACAGATACGCAGTATTTT.

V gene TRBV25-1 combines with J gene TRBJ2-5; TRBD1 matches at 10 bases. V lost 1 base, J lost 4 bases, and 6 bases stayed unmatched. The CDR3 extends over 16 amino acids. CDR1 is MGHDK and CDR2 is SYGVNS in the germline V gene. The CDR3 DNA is TGTGCCAGCAGTGAATGGGGACAGGGGAGAGGAGAGACCCAGTACTTC. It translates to CASSEWGQGRGETQYF.

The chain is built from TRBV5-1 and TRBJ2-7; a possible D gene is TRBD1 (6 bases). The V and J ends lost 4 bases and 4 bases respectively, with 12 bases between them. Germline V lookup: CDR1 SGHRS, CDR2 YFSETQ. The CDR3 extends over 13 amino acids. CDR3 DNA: TGCGCCAGCAGCCTCGAGGGGGTTTACGAGCAGTACTTC. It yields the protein CASSLEGVYEQYF.

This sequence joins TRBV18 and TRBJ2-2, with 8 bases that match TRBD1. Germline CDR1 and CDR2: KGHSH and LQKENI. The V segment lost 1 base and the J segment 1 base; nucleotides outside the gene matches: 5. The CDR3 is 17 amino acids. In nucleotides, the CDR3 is TGTGCCAGCTCACCACTTGGGACAGGCCTGAACACCGGGGAGCTGTTTTTT. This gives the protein CASSPLGTGLNTGELFF.

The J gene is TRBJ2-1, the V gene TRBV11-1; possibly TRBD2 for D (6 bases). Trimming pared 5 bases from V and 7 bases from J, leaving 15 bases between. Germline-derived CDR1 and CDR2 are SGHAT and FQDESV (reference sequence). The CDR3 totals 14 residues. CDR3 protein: CASSKAGNKNEQFF. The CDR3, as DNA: TGTGCCAGCAGCAAAGCGGGTAACAAAAATGAGCAGTTCTTC.

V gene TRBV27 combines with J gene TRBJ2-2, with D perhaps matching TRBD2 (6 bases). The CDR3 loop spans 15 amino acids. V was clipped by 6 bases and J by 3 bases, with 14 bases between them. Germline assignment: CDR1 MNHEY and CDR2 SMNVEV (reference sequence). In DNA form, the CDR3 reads TGTGCCAGCAGAGGGGACTTCACGGACACCGGGGAGCTGTTTTTT. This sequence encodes CASRGDFTDTGELFF.

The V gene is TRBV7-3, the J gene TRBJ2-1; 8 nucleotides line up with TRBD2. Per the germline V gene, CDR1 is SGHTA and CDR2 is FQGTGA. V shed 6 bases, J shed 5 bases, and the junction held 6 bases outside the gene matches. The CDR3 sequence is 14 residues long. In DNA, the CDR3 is TGTGCCAGCAGGCCGGGGGGGTGGGACAATGAGCAGTTCTTC. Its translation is CASRPGGWDNEQFF.

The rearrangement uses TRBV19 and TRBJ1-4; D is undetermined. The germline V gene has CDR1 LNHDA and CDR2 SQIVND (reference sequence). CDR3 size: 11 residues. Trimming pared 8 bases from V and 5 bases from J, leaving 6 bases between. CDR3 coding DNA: TGTGCCAGTTACAGCAATGAAAAACTGTTTTTT. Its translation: CASYSNEKLFF.

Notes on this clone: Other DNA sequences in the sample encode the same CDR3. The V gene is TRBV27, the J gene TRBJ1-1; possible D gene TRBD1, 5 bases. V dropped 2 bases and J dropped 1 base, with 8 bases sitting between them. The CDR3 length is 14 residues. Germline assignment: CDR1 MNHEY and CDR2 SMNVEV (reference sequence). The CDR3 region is CASSLGQGNTEAFF. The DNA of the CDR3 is TGTGCCAGCAGTTTAGGGCAGGGGAACACTGAAGCTTTCTTT.

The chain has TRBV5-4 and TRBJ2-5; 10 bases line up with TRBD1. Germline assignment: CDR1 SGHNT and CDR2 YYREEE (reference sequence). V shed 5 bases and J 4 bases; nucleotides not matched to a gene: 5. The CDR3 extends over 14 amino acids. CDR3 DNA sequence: TGTGCCAGCAGGCTGGACAGGGGGGGAGAGACCCAGTACTTC. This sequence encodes CASRLDRGGETQYF.

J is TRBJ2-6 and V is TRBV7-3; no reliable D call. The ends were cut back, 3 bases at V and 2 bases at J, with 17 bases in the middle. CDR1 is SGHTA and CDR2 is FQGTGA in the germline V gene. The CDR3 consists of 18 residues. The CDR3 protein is CASSLKEPSLAGANVLTF. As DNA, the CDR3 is TGTGCCAGCAGCTTGAAGGAGCCATCTCTAGCTGGGGCCAACGTCCTGACTTTC.

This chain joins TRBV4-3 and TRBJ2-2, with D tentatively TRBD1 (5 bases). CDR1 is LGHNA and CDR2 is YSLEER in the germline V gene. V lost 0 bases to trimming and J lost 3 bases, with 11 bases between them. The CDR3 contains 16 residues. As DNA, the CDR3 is TGCGCCAGCAGCCAAGAGGGCAGGGTCGACACCGGGGAGCTGTTTTTT. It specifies CASSQEGRVDTGELFF.

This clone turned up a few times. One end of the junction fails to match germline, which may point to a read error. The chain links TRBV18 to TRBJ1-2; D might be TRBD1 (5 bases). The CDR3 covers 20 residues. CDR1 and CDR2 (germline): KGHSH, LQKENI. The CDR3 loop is CASSPASSGPSAMMSYGYPF. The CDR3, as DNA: TGTGCCAGCTCACCAGCCAGTTCAGGGCCAAGTGCTATGATGAGCTATGGCTACCCCTTC. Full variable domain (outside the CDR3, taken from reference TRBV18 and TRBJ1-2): NAGVMQNPRHLVRRRGQEARLRCSPMKGHSHVYWYRQLPEEGLKFMVYLQKENIIDESGMPKERFSAEFPKEGPSILRIQQVVRGDSAAYFCASSPASSGPSAMMSYGYPFGSGTRLTVV.